A single sample is the source of the 11 T cell receptor beta chains below, sequenced in a study of Graves' ophthalmopathy and Graves' hyperthyroidism. The sequenced template was RNA, covering the TCR beta CDR3 region. Following a first-round RT-PCR that used HTBI primers, a second-round multiplex PCR was carried out. MiXCR was run by TCRdb on the multiplex PCR reads, yielding one entry per CDR3 protein. In the table there are fewer than 350,000 distinct CDR3 sequences, roughly 16% of which are singletons. Sequenced material: peripheral blood. The receptors come from an adult man with Graves' ophthalmopathy.

This clonotype has ten or more counts. The chain combines TRBV30 with TRBJ2-5; 11 nucleotides agree with TRBD1. Germline V gene data show CDR1 as GTSNPN and CDR2 as SVGIG (reference sequence). Trimming removed 5 bases from V and 5 bases from J; junction bases left unmatched: 10. The CDR3 is 15 amino acids. The CDR3 loop is CAWGPGQGVFETQYF. The DNA for the CDR3 is TGTGCCTGGGGGCCGGGACAGGGGGTGTTCGAGACCCAGTACTTC.

This clonotype was picked up many times. The gene calls are TRBV20-1 and TRBJ1-1, with 10 bases that match TRBD1. Germline V CDR1 and CDR2: DFQATT, SNEGSKA (reference sequence). With 0 bases clipped from V and 0 bases from J, the junction kept 7 bases outside the gene matches. This CDR3 is built from 17 residues. Written as DNA, the CDR3 is TGCAGTGCTAGAGATGCTAGGACAGGGGGTGTGAACACTGAAGCTTTCTTT. Its protein is CSARDARTGGVNTEAFF.

This chain links TRBV12-3 or TRBV12-4 with TRBJ1-2, with D possibly TRBD1 on 5 matching bases. Trimming left V 3 bases short and J 2 bases short, with 10 bases between. The CDR3 contains 14 residues. Here the CDR3 DNA reads TGTGCCAGCAGTTTCCCAGGGAGGAACTATGGCTACACCTTC. Its translation: CASSFPGRNYGYTF.

This clonotype has only a few counts. The chain carries TRBV6-1 and TRBJ1-2; D is uncertain. Between the trimmed V and J ends, which lost 5 bases and 4 bases, there was a span of 11 bases. There are 13 residues in the CDR3. CDR1 is MNHNS and CDR2 is SASEGT in the germline V gene. The CDR3 spells CASSPNGAYGYTF. DNA for the CDR3: TGTGCCAGCAGTCCCAACGGAGCCTATGGCTACACCTTC.

The table lists this clonotype with many counts. The gene calls are TRBV2 and TRBJ1-2, with no clear D. The CDR3 extends over 13 amino acids. With 2 bases removed from V and 1 base from J, the gap between germline ends came to 5 bases. The germline V gene has CDR1 SNHLY and CDR2 FYNNEI. CDR3 loop: CASSETHNYGYTF. The CDR3, as DNA: TGTGCCAGCAGTGAAACACATAACTATGGCTACACCTTC.

This clonotype appeared many times. The chain uses TRBV2 and TRBJ2-7; 10 bases align to TRBD1. There are 17 residues in the CDR3. Germline trimming cut 7 bases from V and 5 bases from J; bases unmatched to any gene: 17. The germline CDR1 and CDR2 sequences are SNHLY and FYNNEI. CDR3 in amino acids: CASIEGGTGAFENEQYF. Written as DNA, the CDR3 is TGTGCCAGCATCGAAGGGGGGACAGGGGCTTTTGAGAACGAGCAGTACTTC.

This clonotype was counted at least ten times. The chain is built from TRBV29-1 and TRBJ2-7; 7 bases align to TRBD2. The CDR3 consists of 14 residues. V lost 6 bases, J lost 2 bases, and 10 bases stayed unmatched. CDR1 and CDR2 (germline): SQVTM, ANQGSEA. CDR3 coding DNA: TGCAGCGTCCAAGGGGACTACCCTCCCTACGAGCAGTACTTC. Translating it yields CSVQGDYPPYEQYF.

This clonotype was seen ten or more times. The chain carries TRBV6-5 and TRBJ1-2, with TRBD1 matching 9 bases. This CDR3 region has 16 residues. The germline V gene has CDR1 MNHEY and CDR2 SVGAGI. V was clipped by 5 bases and J by 1 base; unmatched bases: 8. CDR3 residues: CASSIRTGEGNYGYTF. The CDR3 DNA reads as TGTGCCAGCAGTATACGGACAGGGGAGGGTAACTATGGCTACACCTTC.

This clonotype has ten or more counts. Germline and junction disagree at one end, which may indicate a read error. This chain links TRBV12-3 or TRBV12-4 with TRBJ2-5; D remains unclear. This CDR3 is built from 12 residues. CDR3 sequence: CASSSRQEAQYF. In nucleotides, the CDR3 is TGTGCCAGCAGTTCTCGCCAAGAGGCCCAGTACTTC.

There are many counts of this clonotype. The genes are TRBV12-3 or TRBV12-4 and TRBJ1-5; no reliable D call. The CDR3 runs to 13 residues. Trimming left V 4 bases short and J 10 bases short, with 14 bases between. Here the CDR3 reads CASSYRPPYPQHF. The DNA for the CDR3 is TGTGCCAGCAGTTACAGACCACCTTATCCCCAGCATTTT.

V usage is TRBV2 and J usage is TRBJ1-2; TRBD1 agrees at 8 bases. The CDR3 extends over 15 amino acids. Germline assignment: CDR1 SNHLY and CDR2 FYNNEI. V shed 2 bases and J 4 bases; nucleotides not matched to a gene: 6. The DNA for the CDR3 is TGTGCCAGCAGTGAACCCGGACAGGGTCCCTATGGCTACACCTTC. Translation gives CASSEPGQGPYGYTF.